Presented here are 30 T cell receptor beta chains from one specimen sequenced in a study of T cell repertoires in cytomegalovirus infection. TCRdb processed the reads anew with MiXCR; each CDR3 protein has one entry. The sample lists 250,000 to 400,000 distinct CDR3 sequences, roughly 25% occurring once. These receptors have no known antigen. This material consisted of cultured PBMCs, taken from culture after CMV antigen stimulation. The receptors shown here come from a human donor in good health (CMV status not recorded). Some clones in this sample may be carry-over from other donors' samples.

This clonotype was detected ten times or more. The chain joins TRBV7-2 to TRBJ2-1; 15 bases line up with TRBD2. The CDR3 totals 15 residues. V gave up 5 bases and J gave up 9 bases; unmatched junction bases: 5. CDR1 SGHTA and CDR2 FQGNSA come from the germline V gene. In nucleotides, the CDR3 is TGTGCCAGCAGCCGGACTAGCGGGAGGGCCAGTGAGCAGTTCTTC. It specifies CASSRTSGRASEQFF.

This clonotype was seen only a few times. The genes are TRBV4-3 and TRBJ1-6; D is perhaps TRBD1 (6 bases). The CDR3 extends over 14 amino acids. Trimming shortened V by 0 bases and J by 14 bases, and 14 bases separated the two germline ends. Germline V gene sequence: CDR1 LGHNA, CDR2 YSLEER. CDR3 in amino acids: CASSQDRQARSLHF. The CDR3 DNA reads TGCGCCAGCAGCCAAGATCGACAGGCGAGATCCCTCCACTTT.

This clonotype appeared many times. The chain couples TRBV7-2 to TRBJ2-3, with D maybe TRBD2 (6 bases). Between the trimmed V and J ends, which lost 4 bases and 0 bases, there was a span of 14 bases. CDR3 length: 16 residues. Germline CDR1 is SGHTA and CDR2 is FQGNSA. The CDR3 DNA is TGTGCCAGCAGCTCCAGGCGGGGAACTAGCACAGATACGCAGTATTTT. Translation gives CASSSRRGTSTDTQYF.

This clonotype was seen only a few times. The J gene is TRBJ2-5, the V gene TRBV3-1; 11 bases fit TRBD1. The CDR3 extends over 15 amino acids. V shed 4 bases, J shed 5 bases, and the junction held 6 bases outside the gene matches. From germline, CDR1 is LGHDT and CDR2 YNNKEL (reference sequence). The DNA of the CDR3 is TGTGCCAGCAGCCTAGGAGGACAGGGGGCGGAGACCCAGTACTTC. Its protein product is CASSLGGQGAETQYF.

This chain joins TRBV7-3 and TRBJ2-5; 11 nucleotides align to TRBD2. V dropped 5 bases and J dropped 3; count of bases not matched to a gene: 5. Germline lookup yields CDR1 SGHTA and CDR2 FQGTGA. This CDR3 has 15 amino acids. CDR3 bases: TGTGCCAGCAGCCGACTAGCGGGGACCAAAGAGACCCAGTACTTC. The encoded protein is CASSRLAGTKETQYF. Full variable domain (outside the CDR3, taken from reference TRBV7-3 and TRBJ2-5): GAGVSQTPSNKVTEKGKYVELRCDPISGHTALYWYRQSLGQGPEFLIYFQGTGAADDSGLPNDRFFAVRPEGSVSTLKIQRTERGDSAVYLCASSRLAGTKETQYFGPGTRLLVL.

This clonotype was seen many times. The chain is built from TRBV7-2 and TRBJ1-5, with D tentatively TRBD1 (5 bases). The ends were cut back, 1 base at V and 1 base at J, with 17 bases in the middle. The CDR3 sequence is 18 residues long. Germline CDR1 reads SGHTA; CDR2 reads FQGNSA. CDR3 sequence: CASSLVSALDRSNQPQHF. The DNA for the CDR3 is TGTGCCAGCAGCTTAGTCTCGGCATTAGACAGAAGCAATCAGCCCCAGCATTTT.

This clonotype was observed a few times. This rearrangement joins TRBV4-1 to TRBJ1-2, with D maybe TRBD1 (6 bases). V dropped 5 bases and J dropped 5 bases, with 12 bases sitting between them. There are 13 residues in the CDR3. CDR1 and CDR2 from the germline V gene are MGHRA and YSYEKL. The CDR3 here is CASSNDRYYGYTF. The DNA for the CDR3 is TGCGCCAGCAGCAACGACAGGTATTATGGCTACACCTTC.

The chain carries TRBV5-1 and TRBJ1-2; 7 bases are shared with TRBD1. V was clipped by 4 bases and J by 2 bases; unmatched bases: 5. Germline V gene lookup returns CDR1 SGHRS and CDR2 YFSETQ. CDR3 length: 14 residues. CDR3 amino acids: CASSPGTANYGYTF. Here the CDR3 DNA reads TGCGCCAGCAGCCCCGGGACAGCGAACTATGGCTACACCTTC.

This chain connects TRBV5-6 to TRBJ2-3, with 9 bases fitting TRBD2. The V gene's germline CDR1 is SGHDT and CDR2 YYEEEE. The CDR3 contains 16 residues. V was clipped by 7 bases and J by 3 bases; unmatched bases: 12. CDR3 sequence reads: CASGALAGLFTDTQYF. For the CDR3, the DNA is TGTGCCAGCGGGGCGCTAGCGGGATTATTTACAGATACGCAGTATTTT.

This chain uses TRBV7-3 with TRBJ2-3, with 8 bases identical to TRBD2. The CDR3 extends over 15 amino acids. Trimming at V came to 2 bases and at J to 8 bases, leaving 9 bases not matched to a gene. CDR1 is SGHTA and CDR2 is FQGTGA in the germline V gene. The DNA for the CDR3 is TGTGCCAGCAGCTTACCGGGACTAGGAACGGGTACGCAGTATTTT. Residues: CASSLPGLGTGTQYF.

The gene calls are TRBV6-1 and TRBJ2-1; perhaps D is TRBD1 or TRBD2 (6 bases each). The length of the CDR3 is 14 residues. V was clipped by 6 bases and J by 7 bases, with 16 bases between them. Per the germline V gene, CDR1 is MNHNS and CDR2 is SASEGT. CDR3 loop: CASRGGTRPNEQFF. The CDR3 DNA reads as TGTGCCAGCAGAGGGGGGACCAGGCCGAATGAGCAGTTCTTC.

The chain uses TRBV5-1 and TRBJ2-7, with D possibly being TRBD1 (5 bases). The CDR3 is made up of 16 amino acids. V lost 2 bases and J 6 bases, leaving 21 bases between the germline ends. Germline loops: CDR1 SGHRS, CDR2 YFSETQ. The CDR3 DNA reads TGCGCCAGCAGCTTAACGGCAAGACAAAGCAGGGTCGAGCAGTACTTC. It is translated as CASSLTARQSRVEQYF.

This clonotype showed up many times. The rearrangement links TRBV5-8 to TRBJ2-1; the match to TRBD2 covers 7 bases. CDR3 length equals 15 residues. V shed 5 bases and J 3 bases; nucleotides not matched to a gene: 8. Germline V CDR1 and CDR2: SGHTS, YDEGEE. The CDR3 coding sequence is TGTGCCAGCAGTTCCGGGACTACTTACTACAATGAGCAGTTCTTC. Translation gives CASSSGTTYYNEQFF.

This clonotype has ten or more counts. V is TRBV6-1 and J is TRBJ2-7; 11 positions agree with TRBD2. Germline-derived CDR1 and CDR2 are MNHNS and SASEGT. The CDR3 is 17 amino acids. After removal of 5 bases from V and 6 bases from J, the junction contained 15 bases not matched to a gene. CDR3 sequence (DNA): TGTGCCAGCAGTTCCTCTCGACTAGCGGGACCCCCCTCCGAGCAGTACTTC. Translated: CASSSSRLAGPPSEQYF.

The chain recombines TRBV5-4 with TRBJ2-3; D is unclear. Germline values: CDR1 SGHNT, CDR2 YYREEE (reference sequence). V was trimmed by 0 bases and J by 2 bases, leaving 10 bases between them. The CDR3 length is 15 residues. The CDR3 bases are TGTGCCAGCAGCTTGGACGCCGGTTTCACAGATACGCAGTATTTT. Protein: CASSLDAGFTDTQYF.

In DNA, the CDR3 is TGTGCCAGCTCACCACCGGGCAGCTACGTTCAAGAGACCCAGTACTTC. It encodes CASSPPGSYVQETQYF. The V gene is TRBV18, the J gene TRBJ2-5; no clear D gene. CDR3 length: 16 amino acids. The germline V and J ends were trimmed by 0 bases and 2 bases, with 13 bases remaining between them. Germline lookup yields CDR1 KGHSH and CDR2 LQKENI.

CDR3 in DNA: TGCAGTGCTAGAGACGGCGGGAGGGTACGTGAGCAGTTCTTC. Protein sequence: CSARDGGRVREQFF. The V and J genes are TRBV20-1 and TRBJ2-1, with 9 bases fitting TRBD2. The CDR3 runs 14 residues. Trimming took 0 bases from V and 9 from J; bases not matched to a gene: 6. CDR1 is DFQATT, CDR2 SNEGSKA, per germline (reference sequence).

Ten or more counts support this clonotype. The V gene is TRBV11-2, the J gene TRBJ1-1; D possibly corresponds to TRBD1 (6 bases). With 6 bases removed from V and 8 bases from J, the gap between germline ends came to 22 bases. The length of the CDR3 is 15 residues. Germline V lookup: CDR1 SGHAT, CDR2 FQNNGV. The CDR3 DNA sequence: TGTGCCAGCAGGGTTGGCGGGGGGGCCGGCTGGGAAGCTTTCTTT. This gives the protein CASRVGGGAGWEAFF.

The CDR3 loop is CASKRGGNTEAFF. The CDR3 DNA follows: TGTGCCAGCAAACGGGGGGGAAACACTGAAGCTTTCTTT. V usage is TRBV7-4 and J usage is TRBJ1-1, with D maybe TRBD1 (5 bases). The CDR3 contains 13 residues. V lost 7 bases and J lost 2, with 11 bases in between. Germline V gives CDR1 SGHVT, CDR2 SQSDAQ.

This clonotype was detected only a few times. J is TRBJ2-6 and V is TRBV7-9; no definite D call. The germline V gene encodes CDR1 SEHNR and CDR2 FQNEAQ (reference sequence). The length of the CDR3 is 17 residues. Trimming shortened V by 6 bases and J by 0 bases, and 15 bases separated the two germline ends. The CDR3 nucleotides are TGTGCCAGCAGTAGAGTGGCAGGTAGCTCTGGGGCCAACGTCCTGACTTTC. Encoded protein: CASSRVAGSSGANVLTF.

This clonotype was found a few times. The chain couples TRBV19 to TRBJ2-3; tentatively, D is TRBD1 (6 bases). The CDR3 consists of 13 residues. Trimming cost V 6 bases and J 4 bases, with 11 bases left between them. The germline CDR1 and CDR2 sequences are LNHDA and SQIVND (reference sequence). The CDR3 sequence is CASRDHRADTQYF. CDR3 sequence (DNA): TGTGCCAGTAGGGACCACAGGGCAGATACGCAGTATTTT.

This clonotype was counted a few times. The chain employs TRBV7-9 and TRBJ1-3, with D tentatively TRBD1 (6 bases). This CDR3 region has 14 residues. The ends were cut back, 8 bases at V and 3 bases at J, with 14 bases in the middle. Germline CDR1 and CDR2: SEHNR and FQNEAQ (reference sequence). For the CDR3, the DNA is TGTGCCAGCCGCGATCGCAGGGGTGGAAACACCATATATTTT. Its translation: CASRDRRGGNTIYF. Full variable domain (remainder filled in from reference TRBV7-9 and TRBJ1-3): DTGVSQNPRHKITKRGQNVTFRCDPISEHNRLYWYRQTLGQGPEFLTYFQNEAQLEKSRLLSDRFSAERPKGSFSTLEIQRTEQGDSAMYLCASRDRRGGNTIYFGEGSWLTVV.

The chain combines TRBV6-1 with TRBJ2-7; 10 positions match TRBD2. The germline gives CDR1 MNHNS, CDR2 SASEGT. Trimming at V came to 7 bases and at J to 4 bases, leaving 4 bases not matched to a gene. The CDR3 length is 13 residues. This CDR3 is CASIPSGGYEQYV. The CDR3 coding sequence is TGTGCCAGCATCCCTAGCGGGGGTTACGAGCAGTACGTC.

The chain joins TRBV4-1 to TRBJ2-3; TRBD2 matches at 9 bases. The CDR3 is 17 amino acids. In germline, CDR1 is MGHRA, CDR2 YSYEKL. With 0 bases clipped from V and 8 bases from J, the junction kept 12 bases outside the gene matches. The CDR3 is CASSQDVVAGDTGTQYF. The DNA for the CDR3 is TGCGCCAGCAGCCAAGATGTGGTAGCGGGAGACACGGGTACGCAGTATTTT.

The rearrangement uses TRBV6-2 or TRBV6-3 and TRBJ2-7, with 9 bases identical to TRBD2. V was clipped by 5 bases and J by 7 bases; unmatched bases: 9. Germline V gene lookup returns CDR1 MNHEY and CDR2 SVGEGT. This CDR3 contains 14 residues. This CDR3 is CASSLAGIWGEQYV. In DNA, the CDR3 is TGTGCCAGCAGTCTAGCGGGAATTTGGGGAGAGCAGTACGTC.

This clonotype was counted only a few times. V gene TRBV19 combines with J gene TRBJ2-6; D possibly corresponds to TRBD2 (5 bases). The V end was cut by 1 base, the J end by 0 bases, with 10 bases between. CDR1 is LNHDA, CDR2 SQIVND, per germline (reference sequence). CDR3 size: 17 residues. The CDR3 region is CASSIGAGLSGANVLTF. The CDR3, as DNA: TGTGCCAGTAGTATAGGGGCAGGACTCTCTGGGGCCAACGTCCTGACTTTC.

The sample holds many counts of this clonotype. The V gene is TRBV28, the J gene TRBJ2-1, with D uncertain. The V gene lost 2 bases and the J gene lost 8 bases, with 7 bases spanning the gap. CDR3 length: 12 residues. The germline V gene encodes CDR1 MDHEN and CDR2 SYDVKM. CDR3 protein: CASSLGRDEQFF. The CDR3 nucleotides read TGTGCCAGCAGTTTAGGTCGGGATGAGCAGTTCTTC.

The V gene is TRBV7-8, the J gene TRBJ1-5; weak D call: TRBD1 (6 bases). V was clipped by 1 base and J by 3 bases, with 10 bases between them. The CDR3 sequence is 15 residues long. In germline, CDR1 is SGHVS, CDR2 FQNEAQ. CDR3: CASSLEQGYNQPQHF. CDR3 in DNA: TGTGCCAGCAGCTTAGAACAGGGCTACAATCAGCCCCAGCATTTT.

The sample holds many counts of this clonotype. The CDR3 nucleotides are TGTGCCAGCAGTATAGCGGGAGGGCTTTACCCAGATACGCAGTATTTT. Protein: CASSIAGGLYPDTQYF. The V gene is TRBV7-2, the J gene TRBJ2-3; 11 bases match TRBD2. Germline V gives CDR1 SGHTA, CDR2 FQGNSA. There are 16 residues in the CDR3. J was trimmed by 4 bases and V by 6 bases; bases with no gene match: 9.

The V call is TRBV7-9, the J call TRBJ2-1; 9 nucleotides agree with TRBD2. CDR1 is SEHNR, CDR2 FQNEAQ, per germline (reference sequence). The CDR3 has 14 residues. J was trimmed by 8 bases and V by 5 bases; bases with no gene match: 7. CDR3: CASSPGLARDEQFF. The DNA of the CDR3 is TGTGCCAGCAGCCCGGGACTAGCTAGGGATGAGCAGTTCTTC.